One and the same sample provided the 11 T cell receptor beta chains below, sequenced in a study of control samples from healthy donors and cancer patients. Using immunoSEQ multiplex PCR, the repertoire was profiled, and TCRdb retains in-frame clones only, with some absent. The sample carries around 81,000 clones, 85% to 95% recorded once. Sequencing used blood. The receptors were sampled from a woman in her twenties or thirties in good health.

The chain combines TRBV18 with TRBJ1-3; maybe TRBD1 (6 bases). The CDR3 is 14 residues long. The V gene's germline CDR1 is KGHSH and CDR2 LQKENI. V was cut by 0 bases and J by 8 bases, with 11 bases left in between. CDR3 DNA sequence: TGTGCCAGCTCACCACCGAATCAGGGGTACACCATATATTTT. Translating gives CASSPPNQGYTIYF.

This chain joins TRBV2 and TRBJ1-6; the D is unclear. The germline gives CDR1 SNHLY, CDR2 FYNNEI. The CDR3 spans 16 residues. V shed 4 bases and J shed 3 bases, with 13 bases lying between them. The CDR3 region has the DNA TGTGCCAGCAGTGGATCGATCGACGTCTATAATTCACCCCTCCACTTT. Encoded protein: CASSGSIDVYNSPLHF.

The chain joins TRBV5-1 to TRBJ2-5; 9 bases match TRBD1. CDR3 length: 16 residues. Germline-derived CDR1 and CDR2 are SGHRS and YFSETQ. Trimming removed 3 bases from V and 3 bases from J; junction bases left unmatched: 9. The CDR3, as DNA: TGCGCCAGCAGCTCCCGGACAGGGGCCCAAAAAGAGACCCAGTACTTC. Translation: CASSSRTGAQKETQYF.

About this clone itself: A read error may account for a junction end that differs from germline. CDR3 amino acids: CASGWGAPELF. DNA for the CDR3: TGTGCTAGTGGTTGGGGAGCCCCTGAACTGTTC. The gene calls are TRBV12-5 and TRBJ2-7, with D tentatively TRBD2 (5 bases). The CDR3 is made up of 11 amino acids. In germline, CDR1 is LGHNT, CDR2 FRNRAP.

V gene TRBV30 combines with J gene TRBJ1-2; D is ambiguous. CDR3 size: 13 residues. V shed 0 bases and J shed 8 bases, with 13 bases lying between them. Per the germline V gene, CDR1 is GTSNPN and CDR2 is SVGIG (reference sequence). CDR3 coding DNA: TGTGCCTGGAGTGTCAACAGCCGCCGGGGCTACACCTTC. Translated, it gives CAWSVNSRRGYTF.

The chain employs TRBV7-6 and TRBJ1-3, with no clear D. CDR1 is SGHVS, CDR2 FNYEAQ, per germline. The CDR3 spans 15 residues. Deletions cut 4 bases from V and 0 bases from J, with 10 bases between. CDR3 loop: CASSWVYGSGNTIYF. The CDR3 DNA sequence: TGTGCCAGCAGCTGGGTCTATGGCTCTGGAAACACCATATATTTT.

The CDR3 DNA follows: TGCAGCGTTGACGGGGAGACCCAGTACTTC. This gives the protein CSVDGETQYF. The V gene is TRBV29-1, the J gene TRBJ2-5; no clear D gene. Trimming left V 3 bases short and J 5 bases short, with 4 bases between. CDR1 and CDR2 from the germline V gene are SQVTM and ANQGSEA. The CDR3 runs 10 residues.

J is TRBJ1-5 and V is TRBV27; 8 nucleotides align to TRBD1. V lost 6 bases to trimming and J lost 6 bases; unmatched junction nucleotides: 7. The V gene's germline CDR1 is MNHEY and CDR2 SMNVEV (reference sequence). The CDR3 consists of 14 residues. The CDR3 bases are TGTGCCAGCAGAGGACAGGGAGGAGGTCAGCCCCAGCATTTT. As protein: CASRGQGGGQPQHF.

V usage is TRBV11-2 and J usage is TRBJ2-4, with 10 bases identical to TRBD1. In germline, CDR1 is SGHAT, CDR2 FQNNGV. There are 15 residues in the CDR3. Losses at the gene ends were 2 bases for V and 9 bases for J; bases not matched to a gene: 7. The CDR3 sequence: CASSLYGTGEGIQYF. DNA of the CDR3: TGTGCCAGCAGCTTATATGGGACAGGGGAGGGCATTCAGTACTTC.

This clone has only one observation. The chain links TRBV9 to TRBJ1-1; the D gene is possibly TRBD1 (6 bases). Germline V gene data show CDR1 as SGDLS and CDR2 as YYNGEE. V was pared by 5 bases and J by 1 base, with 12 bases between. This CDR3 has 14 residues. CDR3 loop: CASSYQGPNTEAFF. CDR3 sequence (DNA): TGTGCCAGCAGTTATCAGGGGCCGAACACTGAAGCTTTCTTT.

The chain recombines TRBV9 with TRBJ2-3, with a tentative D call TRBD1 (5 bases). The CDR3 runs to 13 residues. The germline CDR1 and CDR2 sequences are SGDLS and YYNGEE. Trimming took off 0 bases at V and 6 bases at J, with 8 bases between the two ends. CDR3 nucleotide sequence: TGTGCCAGCAGCGTAGATGGGGCTGATACGCAGTATTTT. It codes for CASSVDGADTQYF.